This T cell receptor beta chain was identified during a study of spatial heterogeneity in lung cancer. Study-wide background: Unique TCR and UMI combinations averaged more than ten appearances each in raw reads.

This clonotype is termed hyperexpanded. The target antigen is unknown. TCR cDNA molecules each had a unique molecular identifier. TCRdb re-analysed the 5' RACE reads in MiXCR, keeping a single row per CDR3 protein. The sample shows just over 800 distinct CDR3 sequences, 6.5% to 8.5% of them seen only once. The V and J ends lost 5 bases and 8 bases, in that order; junction bases with no gene match: 9. The CDR3 totals 15 residues. CDR1 is LGHNA, CDR2 YSLEER, per germline. Study-level results: Tumors with more nonsynonymous mutations had more expanded intratumoral alpha and beta TCRs.

Specified time point: sample taken at primary tumor resection. A total of roughly 72 untreated early-stage non-small cell lung cancer patients served as donors. From tumor, nontumor lung or frozen PBMC, whole RNA was taken unsorted for sequencing. The source is a male donor with early-stage non-small cell lung cancer. The genes are TRBV4-3 and TRBJ2-1; TRBD2 agrees at 10 bases. The sequencing here drew on lung tumor tissue, taken at surgery. The CDR3 DNA is TGCGCCAGCAGCAATAGCGGGGGGTCCTGGGATGAGCAGTTCTTC. It translates to CASSNSGGSWDEQFF.